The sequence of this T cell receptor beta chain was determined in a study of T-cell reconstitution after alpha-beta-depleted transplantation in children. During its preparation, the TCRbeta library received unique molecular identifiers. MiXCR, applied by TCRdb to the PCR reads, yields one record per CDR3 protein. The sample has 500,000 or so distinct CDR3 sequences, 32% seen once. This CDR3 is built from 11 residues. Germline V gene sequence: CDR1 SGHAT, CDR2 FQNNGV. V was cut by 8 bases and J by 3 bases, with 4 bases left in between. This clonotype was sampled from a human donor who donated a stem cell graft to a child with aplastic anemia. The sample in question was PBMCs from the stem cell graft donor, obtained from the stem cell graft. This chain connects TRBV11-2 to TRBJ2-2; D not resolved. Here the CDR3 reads CASGHTGELFF. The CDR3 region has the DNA TGTGCCAGCGGGCACACCGGGGAGCTGTTTTTT. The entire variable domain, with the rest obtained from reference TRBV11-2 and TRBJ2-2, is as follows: EAGVAQSPRYKIIEKRQSVAFWCNPISGHATLYWYQQILGQGPKLLIQFQNNGVVDDSQLPKDRFSAERLKGVDSTLKIQPAKLEDSAVYLCASGHTGELFFGEGSRLTVL.